The subject of this entry is one TCR beta chain. This sample stems from a study of T cells after yellow fever vaccination. Per the germline V gene, CDR1 is MNHEY and CDR2 is SVGAGI. This CDR3 comprises 13 residues. Deletions cut 4 bases from V and 8 bases from J, with 12 bases between. TCRdb re-derived calls from the 5' RACE reads in MiXCR, one entry per CDR3 protein. Among a few hundred thousand distinct CDR3 sequences listed, around 17% were seen once. This TCR was sampled from a man aged 18 to 29 who received the YFV17D yellow fever vaccine. The source material was PBMCs, sampled 4 to 5 days after the first yellow fever vaccination. J is TRBJ2-1 and V is TRBV6-5; D possibly matches TRBD1 or TRBD2 (6 bases each). CDR3 residues: CASSSKGGDEQFF. The CDR3 nucleotides are TGTGCCAGCAGTTCCAAGGGGGGCGATGAGCAGTTCTTC.